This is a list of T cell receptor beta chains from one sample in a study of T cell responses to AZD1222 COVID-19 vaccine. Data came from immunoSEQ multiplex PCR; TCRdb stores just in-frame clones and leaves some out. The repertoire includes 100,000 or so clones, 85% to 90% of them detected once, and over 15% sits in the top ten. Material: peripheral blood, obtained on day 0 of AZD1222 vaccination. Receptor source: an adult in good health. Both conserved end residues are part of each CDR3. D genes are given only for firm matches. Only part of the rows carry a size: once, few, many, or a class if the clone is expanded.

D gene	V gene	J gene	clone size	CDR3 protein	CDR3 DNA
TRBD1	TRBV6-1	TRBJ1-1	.	CASSGGQGRMLIRNTEAFF	TGTGCCAGCAGTGGGGGACAGGGTAGGATGCTGATACGGAACACTGAAGCTTTCTTT
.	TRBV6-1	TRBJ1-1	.	CASSEMGGKAEAFF	TGTGCCAGCAGTGAAATGGGGGGGAAGGCTGAAGCTTTCTTT
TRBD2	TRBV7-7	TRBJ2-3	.	CASSLRAGGPDTQYF	TGTGCCAGCAGCTTAAGAGCGGGAGGGCCAGATACGCAGTATTTT
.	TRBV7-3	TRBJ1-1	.	CASSTSGGVAEAFF	TGTGCCAGCAGCACCTCCGGAGGGGTGGCTGAAGCTTTCTTT
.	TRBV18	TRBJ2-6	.	CASSPPAGANVLTF	TGTGCCAGCTCACCACCAGCCGGGGCCAACGTCCTGACTTTC
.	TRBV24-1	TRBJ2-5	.	CATSDTRGGGETQYF	TGTGCCACCAGTGATACCCGGGGAGGGGGAGAGACCCAGTACTTC
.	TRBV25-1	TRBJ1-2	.	CASSEEGGYTF	TGTGCCAGCAGTGAGGAGGGAGGCTACACCTTC
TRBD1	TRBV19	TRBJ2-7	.	CASSIAGTEIYEQYF	TGTGCCAGTAGTATAGCCGGGACAGAAATTTACGAGCAGTACTTC
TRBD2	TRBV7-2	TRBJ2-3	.	CASSSQAGAGTDTQYF	TGTGCCAGCAGCTCCCAAGCGGGGGCCGGCACAGATACGCAGTATTTT
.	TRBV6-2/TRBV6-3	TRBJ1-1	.	CASSYGKGNTEAFF	TGTGCCAGCAGTTACGGAAAGGGGAACACTGAAGCTTTCTTT
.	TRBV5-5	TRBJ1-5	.	CASSLHTPGPQHF	TGTGCCAGCAGCTTGCACACGCCCGGGCCCCAGCATTTT
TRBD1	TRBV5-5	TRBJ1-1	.	CASSLDRGQLEAFF	TGTGCCAGCAGCCTGGACAGGGGGCAGCTGGAAGCTTTCTTT
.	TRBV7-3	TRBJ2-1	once	CASSSGQYNEQFF	TGTGCCAGCAGCTCGGGGCAGTACAATGAGCAGTTCTTC
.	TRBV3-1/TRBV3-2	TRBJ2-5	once	CASSPSWKVELRTQYF	TGTGCCAGCAGTCCTAGTTGGAAGGTGGAGTTGAGGACCCAGTACTTC
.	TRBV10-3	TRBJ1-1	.	CAISGDRNTEAFF	TGTGCCATCAGTGGTGACAGAAACACTGAAGCTTTCTTT
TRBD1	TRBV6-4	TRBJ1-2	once	CASSQDRGGGYTF	TGTGCCAGCAGTCAAGACAGGGGAGGCGGCTACACCTTC
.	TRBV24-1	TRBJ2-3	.	CATSLAGRADTQYF	TGTGCCACCAGTCTAGCTGGAAGAGCAGATACGCAGTATTTT
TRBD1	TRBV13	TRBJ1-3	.	CASSLDRGLSGNTIYF	TGTGCCAGCAGCTTAGACAGGGGACTCTCTGGAAACACCATATATTTT
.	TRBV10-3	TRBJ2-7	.	CAITTGTHDSTYEQYF	TGTGCCATCACCACCGGGACTCATGACTCCACCTACGAGCAGTACTTC
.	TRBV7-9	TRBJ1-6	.	CASSLDRRPNSPLHF	TGTGCCAGCAGCTTAGACAGGCGCCCTAATTCACCCCTCCACTTT
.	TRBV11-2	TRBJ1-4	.	CASSLQGRFRREKLFF	TGTGCCAGCAGCTTACAGGGGAGGTTCCGACGTGAAAAACTGTTTTTT
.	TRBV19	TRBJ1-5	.	CASSMVTGNQPQHF	TGTGCCAGTAGTATGGTGACAGGAAACCAGCCCCAGCATTTT
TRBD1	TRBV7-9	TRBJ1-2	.	CASSLAGGAHYGYTF	TGTGCCAGCAGCTTAGCAGGGGGCGCACACTATGGCTACACCTTC
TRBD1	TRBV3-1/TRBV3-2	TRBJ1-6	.	CASSRPSGQGPSPLHF	TGTGCCAGCAGCAGACCTTCCGGACAGGGGCCTTCACCCCTCCACTTT
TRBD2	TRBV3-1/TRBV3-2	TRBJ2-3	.	CASSQLAGRTDTQYF	TGTGCCAGCAGCCAACTAGCGGGAAGAACAGATACGCAGTATTTT
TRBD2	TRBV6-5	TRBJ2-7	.	CASRVTSGSYEQYF	TGTGCCAGCAGGGTCACTAGCGGGAGTTACGAGCAGTACTTC
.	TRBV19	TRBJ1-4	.	CASSIGRTATNEKLFF	TGTGCCAGTAGTATAGGGAGGACAGCAACTAATGAAAAACTGTTTTTT
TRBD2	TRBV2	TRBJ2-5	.	CASRVGLAETQYF	TGTGCCAGCAGGGTAGGACTAGCGGAGACCCAGTACTTC
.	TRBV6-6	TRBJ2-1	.	CASSYSMGDYNEQFF	TGTGCCAGCAGTTACTCGATGGGGGATTACAATGAGCAGTTCTTC
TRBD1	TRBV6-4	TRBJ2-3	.	CASSARAGGPDTQYF	TGTGCCAGCAGTGCCAGGGCAGGGGGCCCAGATACGCAGTATTTT
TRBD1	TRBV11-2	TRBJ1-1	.	CASSFPGTGRVRGTEAFF	TGTGCCAGCAGCTTCCCCGGGACAGGGCGGGTTCGGGGAACTGAAGCTTTCTTT
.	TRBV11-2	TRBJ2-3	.	CASSPDWSTDTQYF	TGTGCCAGCAGCCCCGACTGGTCCACAGATACGCAGTATTTT
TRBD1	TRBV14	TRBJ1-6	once	CASSPSGTGRSPLHF	TGTGCCAGCAGCCCCTCCGGGACAGGGAGGTCACCCCTCCACTTT
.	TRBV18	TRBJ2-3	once	CASSPTRDTQYF	TGTGCCAGCTCCCCGACTAGGGATACGCAGTATTTT
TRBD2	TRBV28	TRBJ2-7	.	CASSFPGVAGPSYEQYF	TGTGCCAGCAGTTTTCCCGGGGTAGCGGGGCCCTCCTACGAGCAGTACTTC
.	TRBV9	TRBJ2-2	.	CASSVGGKDTGELFF	TGTGCCAGCAGCGTAGGGGGTAAGGACACCGGGGAGCTGTTTTTT
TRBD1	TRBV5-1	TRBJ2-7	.	CASSLTGGDYEQYF	TGCGCCAGCAGCTTAACAGGGGGCGACTACGAGCAGTACTTC
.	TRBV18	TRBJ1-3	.	CASSPPSTSSVGTIYF	TGTGCCAGCTCACCACCGTCCACGTCATCGGTGGGCACCATATATTTT
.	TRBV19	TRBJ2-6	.	CASSIGEAGANVLTF	TGTGCCAGTAGTATCGGGGAGGCTGGGGCCAACGTCCTGACTTTC
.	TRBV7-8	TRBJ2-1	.	CASSPYDPPEQFF	TGTGCCAGCAGCCCCTACGACCCTCCGGAGCAGTTCTTC
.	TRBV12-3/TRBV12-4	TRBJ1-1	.	CASSFVSTEAFF	TGTGCCAGCAGTTTTGTTAGCACTGAAGCTTTCTTT
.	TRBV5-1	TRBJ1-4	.	CASSLTWQGDEKLFF	TGCGCCAGCAGCTTGACGTGGCAGGGAGATGAAAAACTGTTTTTT
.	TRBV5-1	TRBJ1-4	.	CASSLGRPWTVSYATNEKLFF	TGCGCCAGCAGCTTGGGTCGGCCTTGGACTGTCAGCTATGCAACTAATGAAAAACTGTTTTTT
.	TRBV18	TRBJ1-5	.	CASSLRPTDQPQHF	TGTGCCAGCTCACTACGGCCCACCGATCAGCCCCAGCATTTT
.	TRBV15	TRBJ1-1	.	CATSRVGQGVEAFF	TGTGCCACCAGCAGAGTCGGGCAGGGTGTTGAAGCTTTCTTT
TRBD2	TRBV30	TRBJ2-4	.	CAWGPSGGVAKNIQYF	TGTGCCTGGGGCCCTAGCGGGGGCGTGGCCAAAAACATTCAGTACTTC
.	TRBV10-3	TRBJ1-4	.	CAISESTHSNEKLFF	TGTGCCATCAGTGAGTCGACTCACAGTAATGAAAAACTGTTTTTT
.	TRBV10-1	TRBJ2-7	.	CASSHVDGPRQYF	TGCGCCAGCAGTCATGTGGACGGCCCTCGGCAGTACTTC
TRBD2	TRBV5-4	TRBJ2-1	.	CASSFIAGGQGNEQFF	TGTGCCAGCAGCTTCATAGCGGGGGGGCAAGGCAATGAGCAGTTCTTC
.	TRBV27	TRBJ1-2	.	CASSRGGANYGYTF	TGTGCCAGCAGCCGAGGAGGGGCTAACTATGGCTACACCTTC
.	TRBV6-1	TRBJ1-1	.	CASSEASRAGNTEAFF	TGTGCCAGCAGTGAAGCGTCAAGGGCAGGGAACACTGAAGCTTTCTTT
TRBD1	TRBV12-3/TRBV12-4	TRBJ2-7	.	CASRLTGAYEQYF	TGTGCCAGCAGATTGACAGGGGCGTACGAGCAGTACTTC
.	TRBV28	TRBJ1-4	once	CASSPGGGAAEKLFF	TGTGCCAGCTCCCCCGGAGGGGGAGCGGCTGAAAAACTGTTTTTT
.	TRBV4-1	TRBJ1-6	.	CASSQWYRSSYNSPLHF	TGCGCCAGCAGCCAATGGTACCGAAGCTCCTATAATTCACCCCTCCACTTT
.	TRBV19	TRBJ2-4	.	CASSRAAAGNIQYF	TGTGCCAGTAGTAGGGCAGCGGCGGGGAACATTCAGTACTTC
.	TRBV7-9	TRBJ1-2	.	CASSLGSAGNYGYTF	TGTGCCAGCAGCTTAGGCTCGGCAGGGAACTATGGCTACACCTTC
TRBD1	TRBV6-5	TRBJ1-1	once	CASIRGLLTEAFF	TGTGCCAGCATCAGGGGGTTGTTAACTGAAGCTTTCTTT